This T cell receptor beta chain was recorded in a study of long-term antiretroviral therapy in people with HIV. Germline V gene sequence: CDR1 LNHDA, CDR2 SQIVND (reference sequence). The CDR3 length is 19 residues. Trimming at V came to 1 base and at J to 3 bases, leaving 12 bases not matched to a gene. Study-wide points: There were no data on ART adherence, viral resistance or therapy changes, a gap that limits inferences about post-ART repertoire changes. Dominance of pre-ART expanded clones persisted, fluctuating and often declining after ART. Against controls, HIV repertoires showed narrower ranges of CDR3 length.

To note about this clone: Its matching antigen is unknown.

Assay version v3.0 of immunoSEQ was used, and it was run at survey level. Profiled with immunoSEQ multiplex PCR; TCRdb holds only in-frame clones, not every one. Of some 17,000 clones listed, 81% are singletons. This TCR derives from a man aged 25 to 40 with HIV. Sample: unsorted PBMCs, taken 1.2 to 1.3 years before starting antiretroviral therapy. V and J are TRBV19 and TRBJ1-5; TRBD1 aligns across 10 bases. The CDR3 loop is CASSIATTLGQGNNQPQHF. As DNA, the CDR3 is TGTGCCAGTAGTATAGCTACCACCTTGGGACAGGGGAACAATCAGCCCCAGCATTTT.